Listed below are T cell receptor beta chains from one sample, sequenced in a study of vaccination and CD4 T cells after COVID-19. Each CDR3 protein gets one entry after TCRdb re-called the PCR reads with MiXCR. The sample consists of 10,000 to 13,000 distinct CDR3 sequences, more than 65% of them appearing once. The antigens these receptors bind are not known. Sequenced sample: CD4+ T cells from blood, cultured in vitro. The receptors were sampled from a human donor who had recovered from COVID-19. The CDR3 runs from the conserved cysteine through the conserved F or W. The order of the fields is J gene, clone size, V gene, D gene, CDR3 DNA, CDR3 protein. A D gene is named only where the DNA matches it firmly. Size values are once, few and many counts, or a class for expanded clones, and some rows have none.

j_call: TRBJ1-6
clone_size: few
v_call: TRBV11-2
d_call: -
cdr3_nt: TGTGCCAGCAGCTTAGATCCAACAGTTTCACCCCTCCACTTT
cdr3_aa: CASSLDPTVSPLHF

j_call: TRBJ1-6
clone_size: -
v_call: TRBV20-1
d_call: -
cdr3_nt: TGCAGTGCTAGAGTTATGGGGGCCACGCGTTCACCCCTCCACTTT
cdr3_aa: CSARVMGATRSPLHF

j_call: TRBJ2-1
clone_size: -
v_call: TRBV7-3
d_call: TRBD2
cdr3_nt: TGTGCCAGCAGCTTAAGACTAGCGGAGAACAATGAGCAGTTCTTC
cdr3_aa: CASSLRLAENNEQFF

j_call: TRBJ1-5
clone_size: -
v_call: TRBV20-1
d_call: -
cdr3_nt: TGCAGTGCTTGGCAGAATAGCAATCAGCCCCAGCATTTT
cdr3_aa: CSAWQNSNQPQHF

j_call: TRBJ1-2
clone_size: once
v_call: TRBV19
d_call: -
cdr3_nt: TGTGCCAGTAGTATAGTGTCGGCAGCTAACTATGGCTACACCTTC
cdr3_aa: CASSIVSAANYGYTF

j_call: TRBJ1-2
clone_size: -
v_call: TRBV7-3
d_call: -
cdr3_nt: TGTGCCAGCAGCTTAAATTCCCAGGGAGGCTACACCTTC
cdr3_aa: CASSLNSQGGYTF

j_call: TRBJ1-2
clone_size: once
v_call: TRBV4-3
d_call: -
cdr3_nt: TGCGCCAGCAGCCAAGCTACAGGACTTAACTATGGCTACACCTTC
cdr3_aa: CASSQATGLNYGYTF

j_call: TRBJ1-6
clone_size: -
v_call: TRBV27
d_call: TRBD1
cdr3_nt: TGTGCCAGTAAACTAACCGGGACAGCTAATTCACCCCTCCACTTT
cdr3_aa: CASKLTGTANSPLHF

j_call: TRBJ1-6
clone_size: -
v_call: TRBV6-5
d_call: -
cdr3_nt: TGTGCCAGCAGTTACGGACTTCATAGCCACTTT
cdr3_aa: CASSYGLHSHF

j_call: TRBJ1-5
clone_size: -
v_call: TRBV7-2
d_call: -
cdr3_nt: TGTGCCAGCAGCTTATACGGTGGGCCCCAGCATTTT
cdr3_aa: CASSLYGGPQHF

j_call: TRBJ1-2
clone_size: -
v_call: TRBV20-1
d_call: TRBD1
cdr3_nt: TGCAGTGCCCTGACAGGGGGAGATGGCTACACCTTC
cdr3_aa: CSALTGGDGYTF

j_call: TRBJ1-5
clone_size: -
v_call: TRBV12-3/TRBV12-4
d_call: -
cdr3_nt: TGTGCCAGCAGCCCACAGGCAGCGAATCAGCCCCAGCATTTT
cdr3_aa: CASSPQAANQPQHF

j_call: TRBJ2-7
clone_size: -
v_call: TRBV20-1
d_call: -
cdr3_nt: TGCAGTGCCCCCCCGGACTTCAGCTACGAGCAGTACTTC
cdr3_aa: CSAPPDFSYEQYF

j_call: TRBJ2-5
clone_size: few
v_call: TRBV2
d_call: TRBD2
cdr3_nt: TGTGCCAGCAGTGACCCCTTGGGTAGCGGGAGGGAAGAGACCCAGTACTTC
cdr3_aa: CASSDPLGSGREETQYF

j_call: TRBJ1-3
clone_size: -
v_call: TRBV18
d_call: -
cdr3_nt: TGTGCCAGCTCACCACCGGGAGATTCTGGAAACACCATATATTTT
cdr3_aa: CASSPPGDSGNTIYF

j_call: TRBJ1-5
clone_size: -
v_call: TRBV29-1
d_call: -
cdr3_nt: TGCAGCGTTGCCGTGGGGGTCGATCAGCCCCAGCATTTT
cdr3_aa: CSVAVGVDQPQHF

j_call: TRBJ2-5
clone_size: -
v_call: TRBV4-2
d_call: TRBD2
cdr3_nt: TGTGCCAGCAGCCAAGGGCCAGCGGGGATCATGGGGGAGACCCAGTACTTC
cdr3_aa: CASSQGPAGIMGETQYF

j_call: TRBJ1-1
clone_size: -
v_call: TRBV5-1
d_call: -
cdr3_nt: TGCGCCAGCAGCTTGCTATTCCATCCGGGAACTGAAGCTTTCTTT
cdr3_aa: CASSLLFHPGTEAFF

j_call: TRBJ2-1
clone_size: -
v_call: TRBV20-1
d_call: -
cdr3_nt: TGCAGTGCTAGAGATCAGCGGGGAGGGGGCCGGGGTCTGAATGAGCAGTTCTTC
cdr3_aa: CSARDQRGGGRGLNEQFF

j_call: TRBJ2-3
clone_size: -
v_call: TRBV7-9
d_call: TRBD2
cdr3_nt: TGTGCCAGCAGCTTAGGCACGGGGAGGGACACAGATACGCAGTATTTT
cdr3_aa: CASSLGTGRDTDTQYF

j_call: TRBJ2-7
clone_size: -
v_call: TRBV24-1
d_call: -
cdr3_nt: TGTGCCACCAGTGATTCATCGCGGGACGCCATAACCTACGAGCAGTACTTC
cdr3_aa: CATSDSSRDAITYEQYF

j_call: TRBJ1-1
clone_size: -
v_call: TRBV19
d_call: TRBD1
cdr3_nt: TGTGCCAGTACCAACACGGGACAGGCGAACACTGAAGCTTTCTTT
cdr3_aa: CASTNTGQANTEAFF

j_call: TRBJ1-5
clone_size: -
v_call: TRBV2
d_call: TRBD1
cdr3_nt: TGTGCCAGCAGCGCCGGGACAGGGACTAATCAGCCCCAGCATTTT
cdr3_aa: CASSAGTGTNQPQHF

j_call: TRBJ1-3
clone_size: -
v_call: TRBV20-1
d_call: -
cdr3_nt: TGCAGTGCTAGACCGGCTCAGGGATTATCTGGAAACACCATATATTTT
cdr3_aa: CSARPAQGLSGNTIYF

j_call: TRBJ2-1
clone_size: -
v_call: TRBV21-1
d_call: -
cdr3_nt: TGTGCCAGCAGCAAAGAAAAGGCCTGGCTGGCCTTATACAATGAGCAGTTCTTC
cdr3_aa: CASSKEKAWLALYNEQFF

j_call: TRBJ2-1
clone_size: -
v_call: TRBV27
d_call: TRBD2
cdr3_nt: TGTGCCAGCAGTTCAAGGGCCCCGTCGAGCGGGAGGGCCGGGGAGCAGTTCTTC
cdr3_aa: CASSSRAPSSGRAGEQFF

j_call: TRBJ2-7
clone_size: -
v_call: TRBV28
d_call: -
cdr3_nt: TGTGCCAGCACCACCTACAGGGTGGGGGGGGGACGGTACTTC
cdr3_aa: CASTTYRVGGGRYF

j_call: TRBJ1-1
clone_size: -
v_call: TRBV21-1
d_call: -
cdr3_nt: TGTGCCAGCAGCAAAGATCTGAACACTGAAGCTTTCTTT
cdr3_aa: CASSKDLNTEAFF

j_call: TRBJ2-1
clone_size: -
v_call: TRBV6-2/TRBV6-3
d_call: -
cdr3_nt: TGTGCCAGCAGTCCGAGGATAAGGAATGAGCAGTTCTTC
cdr3_aa: CASSPRIRNEQFF

j_call: TRBJ1-1
clone_size: -
v_call: TRBV18
d_call: -
cdr3_nt: TGTGCCAGCTCACAGAATATGGGTCGTCAGAACACTGAAGCTTTCTTT
cdr3_aa: CASSQNMGRQNTEAFF

j_call: TRBJ2-5
clone_size: few
v_call: TRBV11-2
d_call: TRBD2
cdr3_nt: TGTGCCAGCAGCCCCTTCCGGCTAGCGGGAGAGACCCAGTACTTC
cdr3_aa: CASSPFRLAGETQYF

j_call: TRBJ2-3
clone_size: -
v_call: TRBV6-5
d_call: -
cdr3_nt: TGTGCCAGCAGTTACTACGCGAAAAACACAGATACGCAGTATTTT
cdr3_aa: CASSYYAKNTDTQYF

j_call: TRBJ1-4
clone_size: few
v_call: TRBV11-2
d_call: -
cdr3_nt: TGTGCCAGCAGAGCAGGGAGTAATGAAAAACTGTTTTTT
cdr3_aa: CASRAGSNEKLFF

j_call: TRBJ2-1
clone_size: -
v_call: TRBV28
d_call: TRBD1
cdr3_nt: TGTGCCAGCAGTTTTGGACAGGGGAGAAATGAGCAGTTCTTC
cdr3_aa: CASSFGQGRNEQFF

j_call: TRBJ2-7
clone_size: -
v_call: TRBV4-2
d_call: TRBD2
cdr3_nt: TGTGCCAGCAGCGTTCGTCAGCGGGAGGGTTCCTACGAGCAGTACTTC
cdr3_aa: CASSVRQREGSYEQYF

j_call: TRBJ1-1
clone_size: -
v_call: TRBV6-2/TRBV6-3
d_call: -
cdr3_nt: TGTGCCAGCAGTTACGGGAGGATGAACACTGAAGCTTTCTTT
cdr3_aa: CASSYGRMNTEAFF

j_call: TRBJ1-2
clone_size: -
v_call: TRBV20-1
d_call: TRBD1
cdr3_nt: TGCAGTGCTGGGACAGGGGTTAACTATGGCTACACCTTC
cdr3_aa: CSAGTGVNYGYTF

j_call: TRBJ2-4
clone_size: -
v_call: TRBV11-2
d_call: -
cdr3_nt: TGTGCCAGCAGCTTAGGTGTTCTAGTAGCCAAAAACATTCAGTACTTC
cdr3_aa: CASSLGVLVAKNIQYF

j_call: TRBJ2-7
clone_size: few
v_call: TRBV11-2
d_call: TRBD2
cdr3_nt: TGTGCCAGCAGCCCTTCCAGCGGGAGGGGATCCTACGAGCAGTACTTC
cdr3_aa: CASSPSSGRGSYEQYF

j_call: TRBJ1-5
clone_size: -
v_call: TRBV6-2/TRBV6-3
d_call: -
cdr3_nt: TGTGCCAGTTGGGATAGGCGTAATCAGCCCCAGCATTTT
cdr3_aa: CASWDRRNQPQHF

j_call: TRBJ1-5
clone_size: -
v_call: TRBV27
d_call: -
cdr3_nt: TGTGCCAGCAGAGGAGGTTTGCTTCAGCCCCAGCATTTT
cdr3_aa: CASRGGLLQPQHF